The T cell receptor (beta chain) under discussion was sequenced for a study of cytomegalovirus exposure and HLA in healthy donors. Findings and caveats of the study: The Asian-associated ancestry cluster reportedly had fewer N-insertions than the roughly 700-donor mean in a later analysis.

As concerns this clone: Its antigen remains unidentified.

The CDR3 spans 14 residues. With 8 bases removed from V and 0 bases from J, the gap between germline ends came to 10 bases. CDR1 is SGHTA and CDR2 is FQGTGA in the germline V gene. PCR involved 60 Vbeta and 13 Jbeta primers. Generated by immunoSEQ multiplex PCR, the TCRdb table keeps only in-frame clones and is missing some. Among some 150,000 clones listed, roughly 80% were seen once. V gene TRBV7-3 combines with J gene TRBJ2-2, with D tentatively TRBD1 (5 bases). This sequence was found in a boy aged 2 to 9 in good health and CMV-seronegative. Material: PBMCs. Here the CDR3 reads CASREGANTGELFF. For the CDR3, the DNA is TGTGCCAGCCGCGAAGGGGCGAACACCGGGGAGCTGTTTTTT.